One and the same sample provided the 14 T cell receptor beta chains below, sequenced in a study of cytomegalovirus exposure and HLA in healthy donors. Use of 60 Vbeta and 13 Jbeta primers characterized the PCR. Here immunoSEQ multiplex PCR was the method, and the copy in TCRdb shows in-frame clones only, minus some. The table has around 150,000 clones, 60% to 80% seen once. Sequencing was done on a sample of PBMCs. These receptors originate from a woman in her forties or fifties in good health and CMV-seropositive.

The chain is built from TRBV27 and TRBJ1-2, with D maybe TRBD1 (5 bases). This CDR3 has 13 residues. Trimming left V 6 bases short and J 2 bases short, with 10 bases between. Germline values: CDR1 MNHEY, CDR2 SMNVEV (reference sequence). The CDR3 protein is CASRPSGNYGYTF. The CDR3 DNA reads TGTGCCAGCAGACCCTCAGGGAACTATGGCTACACCTTC.

J is TRBJ2-1 and V is TRBV13; D is unresolved. V dropped 4 bases and J dropped 15 bases, with 19 bases sitting between them. Germline V lookup: CDR1 PRHDT, CDR2 FYEKMQ (reference sequence). The CDR3 has 13 amino acids. CDR3 sequence (DNA): TGTGCCAGCAGCTCAACCTCCCGGCTAGTGACGTTCTTC. It encodes CASSSTSRLVTFF.

The gene calls are TRBV5-6 and TRBJ1-4; a weak D match, TRBD1 (6 bases). V was shortened by 3 bases and J by 9 bases, with 18 bases between the two germline ends. The CDR3 has 15 amino acids. Germline V gives CDR1 SGHDT, CDR2 YYEEEE. The CDR3 loop is CASSSTYRDPQKLFF. The CDR3, as DNA: TGTGCCAGCAGCTCCACCTACAGGGATCCACAAAAACTGTTTTTT. The full variable domain, its missing parts supplied by reference TRBV5-6 and TRBJ1-4, is DAGVTQSPTHLIKTRGQQVTLRCSPKSGHDTVSWYQQALGQGPQFIFQYYEEEERQRGNFPDRFSGHQFPNYSSELNVNALLLGDSALYLCASSSTYRDPQKLFFGSGTQLSVL.

This clone has more than one count but fewer than ten. This chain uses TRBV28 with TRBJ1-2; 8 nucleotides agree with TRBD1. V dropped 6 bases and J dropped 4; count of bases not matched to a gene: 4. The CDR3 is 13 residues long. Germline assignment: CDR1 MDHEN and CDR2 SYDVKM. DNA of the CDR3: TGTGCCAGCAGAACCACAGGGGGCTATGGCTACACCTTC. Translated, it gives CASRTTGGYGYTF.

The rearrangement joins TRBV5-1 to TRBJ2-7; 9 bases line up with TRBD2. From germline, CDR1 is SGHRS and CDR2 YFSETQ. The CDR3 contains 15 residues. Germline trimming cut 4 bases from V and 1 base from J; bases unmatched to any gene: 6. The CDR3 protein is CASSPVSGGSYEQYF. The DNA for the CDR3 is TGCGCCAGCAGCCCGGTAAGCGGGGGGTCCTACGAGCAGTACTTC.

The CDR3 sequence is CASSRTGGNGYTF. The DNA for the CDR3 is TGCGCCAGCAGCCGAACAGGGGGAAATGGCTACACCTTC. The gene calls are TRBV4-1 and TRBJ1-2; 8 nucleotides line up with TRBD1. Losses at the gene ends were 4 bases for V and 6 bases for J; bases not matched to a gene: 4. The germline gives CDR1 MGHRA, CDR2 YSYEKL. The CDR3 length is 13 residues.

The J gene is TRBJ2-6, the V gene TRBV5-8, with 8 bases lining up with TRBD1. Germline V gives CDR1 SGHTS, CDR2 YDEGEE. J lost 4 bases, V lost 4 bases, and 4 bases had no gene match. This CDR3 has 15 amino acids. CDR3 sequence (DNA): TGTGCCAGCAGCCGACAGGGGACCGGGGCCAACGTCCTGACTTTC. This encodes CASSRQGTGANVLTF.

The chain joins TRBV7-8 to TRBJ2-7, with D perhaps matching TRBD2 (6 bases). Deletions cut 5 bases from V and 0 bases from J, with 11 bases between. The germline CDR1 and CDR2 sequences are SGHVS and FQNEAQ. This CDR3 region has 14 residues. The CDR3 is CASSPGGHSYEQYF. CDR3 in DNA: TGTGCCAGCAGCCCCGGAGGGCACTCCTACGAGCAGTACTTC.

J is TRBJ1-6 and V is TRBV10-2; D ambiguous. The length of the CDR3 is 18 residues. Germline V gene data show CDR1 as WSHSY and CDR2 as SAAADI. Trimming removed 3 bases from V and 0 bases from J, with 15 bases in between. For the CDR3, the DNA is TGCGCCAGCAGTGATGCGAGGGTGGGAAGCTCCTATAATTCACCCCTCCACTTT. It is translated as CASSDARVGSSYNSPLHF.

This clone was picked up one time. The genes are TRBV9 and TRBJ1-1; 8 positions agree with TRBD1. The trim removed 0 bases at V and 3 bases at J, leaving 10 bases unmatched. The CDR3 is 17 residues long. Germline assignment: CDR1 SGDLS and CDR2 YYNGEE. CDR3 in DNA: TGTGCCAGCAGCGTAGGCGGGACAGGCAAGAGGGACACTGAAGCTTTCTTT. As protein: CASSVGGTGKRDTEAFF. Supplemented by reference TRBV9 and TRBJ1-1, the full variable domain reads DSGVTQTPKHLITATGQRVTLRCSPRSGDLSVYWYQQSLDQGLQFLIQYYNGEERAKGNILERFSAQQFPDLHSELNLSSLELGDSALYFCASSVGGTGKRDTEAFFGQGTRLTVV.

This chain links TRBV5-6 with TRBJ2-7; 7 bases fit TRBD2. After removal of 4 bases from V and 2 bases from J, the junction contained 3 bases not matched to a gene. There are 13 residues in the CDR3. Germline CDR1 SGHDT, CDR2 YYEEEE. CDR3 in amino acids: CASSRGTTYEQYF. DNA for the CDR3: TGTGCCAGCAGCCGAGGGACTACCTACGAGCAGTACTTC.

CDR3: CASSVLPGERDLNTEAFF. In nucleotides, the CDR3 is TGTGCCAGCAGCGTTCTCCCGGGCGAGAGGGACTTGAACACTGAAGCTTTCTTT. The chain recombines TRBV9 with TRBJ1-1; D might be TRBD1 (5 bases). The CDR3 is 18 residues long. Trimming took 2 bases from V and 0 from J, leaving 20 bases between them. In germline, CDR1 is SGDLS, CDR2 YYNGEE.

V gene TRBV7-8 combines with J gene TRBJ2-6; TRBD1 matches at 10 bases. With V trimmed by 4 bases and J by 3 bases, 6 bases remained unmatched. The CDR3 runs to 17 residues. Germline lookup yields CDR1 SGHVS and CDR2 FQNEAQ. CDR3: CASSSGTGASGANVLTF. In nucleotides, the CDR3 is TGTGCCAGCAGCTCCGGGACAGGGGCAAGTGGGGCCAACGTCCTGACTTTC.

This sequence joins TRBV11-2 and TRBJ1-1, with TRBD1 identical over 10 bases. The CDR3 consists of 13 residues. After removal of 4 bases from V and 8 bases from J, the junction contained 4 bases not matched to a gene. From germline, CDR1 is SGHAT and CDR2 FQNNGV. CDR3 DNA: TGTGCCAGCAGCTCCCGGGACAGGGGCGAAGCTTTCTTT. Amino acid sequence: CASSSRDRGEAFF.